Below, 14 T cell receptor beta chains from the same sample are listed, as sequenced in a study of PD-L1 blockade in urothelial cancer. Time point in this sample: peripheral blood 6 weeks after treatment start. Assay used: immunoSEQ multiplex PCR; TCRdb lists only in-frame clones, some missing. The table records roughly 120,000 clones, approximately 90% of them present only once. The input for sequencing was PBMCs, taken around atezolizumab (anti-PD-L1) treatment. The receptors originated from a man aged 55 to 70 with urothelial cancer.

The chain couples TRBV5-1 to TRBJ2-1; TRBD2 matches 11 bases. There are 15 residues in the CDR3. The J segment lost 1 base and the V segment lost 4 bases, leaving 1 base of the junction unmatched. CDR1 is SGHRS, CDR2 YFSETQ, per germline. The CDR3 bases are TGCGCCAGCAGCCGACTAGCGGGATCCTACAATGAGCAGTTCTTC. This translates into CASSRLAGSYNEQFF. Full variable domain (remainder filled in from reference TRBV5-1 and TRBJ2-1): KAGVTQTPRYLIKTRGQQVTLSCSPISGHRSVSWYQQTPGQGLQFLFEYFSETQRNKGNFPGRFSGRQFSNSRSEMNVSTLELGDSALYLCASSRLAGSYNEQFFGPGTRLTVL.

The chain has TRBV6-1 and TRBJ1-4; 7 bases agree with TRBD1. V lost 6 bases, J lost 8 bases, and 9 bases stayed unmatched. The CDR3 loop spans 14 amino acids. Germline loops: CDR1 MNHNS, CDR2 SASEGT. DNA of the CDR3: TGTGCCAGCAGGACTAGACAGGGCCAAGAAAAACTGTTTTTT. Translating gives CASRTRQGQEKLFF.

The chain uses TRBV5-4 and TRBJ2-2; 7 positions match TRBD1. The CDR3 spans 15 residues. Unmatched junction bases numbered 4, after V lost 5 bases and J lost 0 bases. Germline CDR1 SGHNT, CDR2 YYREEE (reference sequence). CDR3 nucleotides: TGTGCCAGCAGTCCTACAGGGGCGAACACCGGGGAGCTGTTTTTT. Amino acids: CASSPTGANTGELFF.

This chain joins TRBV28 and TRBJ2-4; D ambiguous. The CDR3 length is 16 residues. V was pared by 6 bases and J by 0 bases, with 15 bases between. Germline values: CDR1 MDHEN, CDR2 SYDVKM. CDR3 DNA: TGTGCCAGCAGCCGGAGTCTACCCTTAGCCAAAAACATTCAGTACTTC. It codes for CASSRSLPLAKNIQYF. Full variable domain (rest looked up from reference TRBV28 and TRBJ2-4): DVKVTQSSRYLVKRTGEKVFLECVQDMDHENMFWYRQDPGLGLRLIYFSYDVKMKEKGDIPEGYSVSREKKERFSLILESASTNQTSMYLCASSRSLPLAKNIQYFGAGTRLSVL.

This chain joins TRBV7-9 and TRBJ2-1; 8 nucleotides line up with TRBD2. With V trimmed by 1 base and J by 4 bases, 6 bases remained unmatched. The length of the CDR3 is 16 residues. Germline CDR1 is SEHNR and CDR2 is FQNEAQ (reference sequence). Here the CDR3 reads CASSLGGGRQYNEQFF. CDR3 sequence (DNA): TGTGCCAGCAGCTTAGGCGGCGGGAGGCAGTACAATGAGCAGTTCTTC.

The CDR3 DNA is TGTGCCAGCAGCGTAGCAACAGGGACCTACGAGCAGTACTTC. Its protein is CASSVATGTYEQYF. The chain recombines TRBV9 with TRBJ2-7, with D possibly TRBD1 on 6 matching bases. The CDR3 totals 14 residues. In germline, CDR1 is SGDLS, CDR2 YYNGEE. V was clipped by 0 bases and J by 2 bases, with 9 bases between them.

The chain uses TRBV6-1 and TRBJ2-5; maybe TRBD2 (6 bases). Germline V gene lookup returns CDR1 MNHNS and CDR2 SASEGT. The length of the CDR3 is 14 residues. Trimming took 6 bases from V and 7 from J, leaving 18 bases between them. CDR3: CASRGVARRGTQYF. The CDR3 nucleotides read TGTGCCAGCAGGGGGGTTGCCCGGCGGGGGACCCAGTACTTC.

The chain couples TRBV18 to TRBJ1-1, with D tentatively TRBD1 (5 bases). V was pared by 2 bases and J by 0 bases, with 13 bases between. Germline V lookup: CDR1 KGHSH, CDR2 LQKENI. The CDR3 length is 16 residues. CDR3 protein: CASSPSVLTVNTEAFF. The CDR3 bases are TGTGCCAGCTCACCAAGTGTATTGACAGTGAACACTGAAGCTTTCTTT.

This chain connects TRBV2 to TRBJ2-1; 11 nucleotides align to TRBD2. The germline V gene encodes CDR1 SNHLY and CDR2 FYNNEI. This CDR3 is built from 14 residues. V was pared by 6 bases and J by 4 bases, with 2 bases of the junction left unmatched. CDR3 loop: CASSGTSGYNEQFF. Here the CDR3 DNA reads TGTGCCAGCAGCGGGACTAGCGGTTACAATGAGCAGTTCTTC.

For this clone: At the DNA level, this CDR3 is encoded by other sequences in the same sample as well. V gene TRBV11-2 combines with J gene TRBJ1-1, with D unresolved. CDR1 and CDR2 (germline): SGHAT, FQNNGV. This CDR3 is 13 amino acids long. With 2 bases removed from V and 1 base from J, the gap between germline ends came to 5 bases. CDR3 bases: TGTGCCAGCAGCTTAAAGAGGAACACTGAAGCTTTCTTT. Its translation: CASSLKRNTEAFF.

The rearrangement joins TRBV19 to TRBJ2-2; 13 positions match TRBD2. Germline loops: CDR1 LNHDA, CDR2 SQIVND (reference sequence). The trim removed 7 bases at V and 7 bases at J, leaving 12 bases unmatched. The CDR3 totals 17 residues. Here the CDR3 DNA reads TGTGCCAGTATCGCACTAGCGGGAGGGCCGAGGGGCGGGGAGCTGTTTTTT. Translated: CASIALAGGPRGGELFF.

V is TRBV6-1 and J is TRBJ2-7, with D possibly matching TRBD1 (5 bases). The CDR3 length is 16 residues. V gave up 2 bases and J gave up 0 bases, with 14 bases separating them. Germline CDR1 and CDR2: MNHNS and SASEGT. CDR3 loop: CASSERKGASSYEQYF. The DNA for the CDR3 is TGTGCCAGCAGTGAACGGAAAGGGGCCAGCTCCTACGAGCAGTACTTC.

The V call is TRBV5-6, the J call TRBJ1-2, with 8 positions matching TRBD1. CDR1 and CDR2 from the germline V gene are SGHDT and YYEEEE. The J segment lost 2 bases and the V segment lost 5 bases, leaving 8 bases of the junction unmatched. The CDR3 runs 15 residues. The CDR3 sequence is CASRALGQANYGYTF. DNA of the CDR3: TGTGCCAGCAGAGCCCTGGGACAGGCCAACTATGGCTACACCTTC.

The chain has TRBV9 and TRBJ1-6, with D unresolved. This CDR3 spans 14 amino acids. The germline V gene has CDR1 SGDLS and CDR2 YYNGEE. Trimming pared 3 bases from V and 2 bases from J, leaving 6 bases between. The CDR3 region is CASSDRAYNSPLHF. The CDR3 coding sequence is TGTGCCAGCAGCGACAGAGCCTATAATTCACCCCTCCACTTT.